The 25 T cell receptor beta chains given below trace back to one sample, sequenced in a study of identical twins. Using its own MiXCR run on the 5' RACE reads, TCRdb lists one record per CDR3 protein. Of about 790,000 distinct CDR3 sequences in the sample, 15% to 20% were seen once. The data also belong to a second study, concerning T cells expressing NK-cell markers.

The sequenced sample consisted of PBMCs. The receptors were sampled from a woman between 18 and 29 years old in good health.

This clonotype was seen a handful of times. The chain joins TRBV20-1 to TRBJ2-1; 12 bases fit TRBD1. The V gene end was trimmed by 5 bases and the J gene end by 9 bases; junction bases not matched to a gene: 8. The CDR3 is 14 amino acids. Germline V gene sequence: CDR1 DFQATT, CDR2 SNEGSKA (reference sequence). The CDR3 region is CSAAPGQGAVEQFF. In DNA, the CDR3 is TGCAGTGCTGCCCCGGGACAGGGGGCGGTTGAGCAGTTCTTC.

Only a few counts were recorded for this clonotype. The CDR3 sequence is CSVEGLAGSDTQYF. The DNA for the CDR3 is TGCAGCGTTGAGGGACTAGCGGGGTCAGATACGCAGTATTTT. V and J are TRBV29-1 and TRBJ2-3; 13 positions match TRBD2. The CDR3 sequence is 14 residues long. V dropped 3 bases and J dropped 4; count of bases not matched to a gene: 1. Germline V gene sequence: CDR1 SQVTM, CDR2 ANQGSEA.

CDR3 in amino acids: CASSLDGRVTKNIQYF. In nucleotides, the CDR3 is TGCGCCAGCAGCTTGGACGGCAGGGTGACCAAAAACATTCAGTACTTC. V usage is TRBV5-1 and J usage is TRBJ2-4; D may be TRBD1 (5 bases). CDR1 SGHRS and CDR2 YFSETQ come from the germline V gene. Trimming took off 0 bases at V and 2 bases at J, with 12 bases between the two ends. This CDR3 is built from 16 residues.

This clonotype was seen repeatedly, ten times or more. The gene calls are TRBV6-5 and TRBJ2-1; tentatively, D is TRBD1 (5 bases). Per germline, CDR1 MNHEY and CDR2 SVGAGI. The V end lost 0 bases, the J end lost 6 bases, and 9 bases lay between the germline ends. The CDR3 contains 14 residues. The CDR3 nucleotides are TGTGCCAGCAGTTACTCACCGCAGGGCAATGAGCAGTTCTTC. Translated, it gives CASSYSPQGNEQFF.

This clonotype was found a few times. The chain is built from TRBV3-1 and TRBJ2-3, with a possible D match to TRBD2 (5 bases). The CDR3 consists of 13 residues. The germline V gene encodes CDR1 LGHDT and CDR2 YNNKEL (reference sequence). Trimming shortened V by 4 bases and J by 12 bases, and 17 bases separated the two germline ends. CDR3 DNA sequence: TGTGCCAGCAGCCTACGGACTTTTTCCAACCAGTATTTT. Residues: CASSLRTFSNQYF.

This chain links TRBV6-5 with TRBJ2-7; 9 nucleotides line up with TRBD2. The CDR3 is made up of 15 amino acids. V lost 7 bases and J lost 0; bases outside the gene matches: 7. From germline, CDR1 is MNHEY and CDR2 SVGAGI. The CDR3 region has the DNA TGTGCCAGCACTTCGCTAGCGGGGCTCTCCTACGAGCAGTACTTC. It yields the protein CASTSLAGLSYEQYF.

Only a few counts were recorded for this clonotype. The chain's CDR3 is CASSLPSRGHSGGINEQFF. The CDR3 DNA reads TGTGCCAGCAGTTTACCCTCCAGGGGGCATAGCGGGGGCATAAATGAGCAGTTCTTC. This chain links TRBV27 with TRBJ2-1, with D perhaps matching TRBD2 (9 bases). This CDR3 comprises 19 residues. Trimming cost V 2 bases and J 7 bases, with 27 bases left between them. Germline-derived CDR1 and CDR2 are MNHEY and SMNVEV (reference sequence).

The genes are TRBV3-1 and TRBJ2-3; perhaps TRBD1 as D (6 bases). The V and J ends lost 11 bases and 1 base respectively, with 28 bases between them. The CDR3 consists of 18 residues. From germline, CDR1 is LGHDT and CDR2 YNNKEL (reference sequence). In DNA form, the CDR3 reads TGTGCCTCCTCCACGTTCGCCCAGGGGCGAGGGGGCACAGATACGCAGTATTTT. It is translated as CASSTFAQGRGGTDTQYF.

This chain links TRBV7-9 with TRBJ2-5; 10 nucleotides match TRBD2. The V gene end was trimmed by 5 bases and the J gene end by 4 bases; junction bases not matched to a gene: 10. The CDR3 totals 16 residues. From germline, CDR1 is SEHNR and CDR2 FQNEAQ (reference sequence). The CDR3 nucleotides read TGTGCCAGCAGCCCAGGTGGGGGACTAGCGAGAGAGACCCAGTACTTC. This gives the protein CASSPGGGLARETQYF.

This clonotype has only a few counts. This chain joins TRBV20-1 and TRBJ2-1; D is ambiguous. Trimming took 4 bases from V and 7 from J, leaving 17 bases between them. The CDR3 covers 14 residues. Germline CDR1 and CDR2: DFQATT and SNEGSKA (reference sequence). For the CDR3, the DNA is TGCAGTGCTACAAATCCGGAACGGTTGAATGAGCAGTTCTTC. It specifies CSATNPERLNEQFF.

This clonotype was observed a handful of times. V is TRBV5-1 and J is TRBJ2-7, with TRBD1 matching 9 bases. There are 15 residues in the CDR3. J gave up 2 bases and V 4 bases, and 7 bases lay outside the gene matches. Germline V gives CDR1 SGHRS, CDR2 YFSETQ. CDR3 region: CASSMDRGRAYEQYF. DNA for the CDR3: TGCGCCAGCAGCATGGACAGGGGCCGAGCCTACGAGCAGTACTTC.

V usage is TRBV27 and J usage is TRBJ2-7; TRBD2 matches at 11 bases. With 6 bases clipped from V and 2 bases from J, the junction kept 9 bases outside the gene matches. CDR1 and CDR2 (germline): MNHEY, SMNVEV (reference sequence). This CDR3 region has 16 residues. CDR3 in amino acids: CASSVILAGGPYEQYF. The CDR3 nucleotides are TGTGCCAGCAGCGTGATTCTAGCGGGAGGACCCTACGAGCAGTACTTC.

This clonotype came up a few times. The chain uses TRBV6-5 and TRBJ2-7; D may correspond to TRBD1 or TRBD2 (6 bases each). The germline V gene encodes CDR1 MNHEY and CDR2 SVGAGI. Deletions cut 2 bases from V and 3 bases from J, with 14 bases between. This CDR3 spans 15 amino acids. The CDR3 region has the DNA TGTGCCAGCAGTTACGGGGGGCAAGGAATCTACGAGCAGTACTTC. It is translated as CASSYGGQGIYEQYF.

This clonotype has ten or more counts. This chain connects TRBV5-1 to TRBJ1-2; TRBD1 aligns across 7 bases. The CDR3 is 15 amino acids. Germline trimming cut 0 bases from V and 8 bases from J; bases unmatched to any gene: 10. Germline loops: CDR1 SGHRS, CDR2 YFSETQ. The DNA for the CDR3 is TGCGCCAGCAGCTTGGCCACGACAGGGCTTGAGGGCTACACCTTC. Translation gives CASSLATTGLEGYTF.

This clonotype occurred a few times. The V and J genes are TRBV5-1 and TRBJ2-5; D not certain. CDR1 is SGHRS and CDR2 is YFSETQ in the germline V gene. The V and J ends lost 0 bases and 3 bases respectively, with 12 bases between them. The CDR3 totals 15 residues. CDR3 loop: CASSLAQPAKETQYF. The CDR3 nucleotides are TGCGCCAGCAGCTTGGCTCAACCTGCGAAAGAGACCCAGTACTTC.

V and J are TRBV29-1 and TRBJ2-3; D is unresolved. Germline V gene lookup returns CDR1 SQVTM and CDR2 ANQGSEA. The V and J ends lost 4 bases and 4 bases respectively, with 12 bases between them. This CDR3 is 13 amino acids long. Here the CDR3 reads CSVARHGADTQYF. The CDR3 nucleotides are TGCAGCGTTGCCCGACACGGCGCAGATACGCAGTATTTT.

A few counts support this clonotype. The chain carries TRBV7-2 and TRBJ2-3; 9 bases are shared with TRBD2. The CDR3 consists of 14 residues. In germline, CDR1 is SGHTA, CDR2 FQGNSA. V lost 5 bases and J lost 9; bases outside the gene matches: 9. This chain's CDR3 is CASSPGTSPGTQYF. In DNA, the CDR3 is TGTGCCAGCAGCCCTGGGACTAGCCCAGGGACGCAGTATTTT.

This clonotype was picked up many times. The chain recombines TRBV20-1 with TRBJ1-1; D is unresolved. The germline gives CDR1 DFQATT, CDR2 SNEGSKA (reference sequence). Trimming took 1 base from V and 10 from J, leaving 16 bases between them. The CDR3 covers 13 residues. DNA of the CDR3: TGCAGTGCTAGAGCCGTTGGAGGAGAGTCAGCTTTCTTT. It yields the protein CSARAVGGESAFF.

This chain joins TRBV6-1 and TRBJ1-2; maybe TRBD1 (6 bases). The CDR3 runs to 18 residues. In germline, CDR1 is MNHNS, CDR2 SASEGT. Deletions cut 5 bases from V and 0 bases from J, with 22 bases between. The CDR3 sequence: CASSTHPLRRGPNYGYTF. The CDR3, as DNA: TGTGCCAGCAGTACACATCCCCTACGCAGGGGTCCTAACTATGGCTACACCTTC.

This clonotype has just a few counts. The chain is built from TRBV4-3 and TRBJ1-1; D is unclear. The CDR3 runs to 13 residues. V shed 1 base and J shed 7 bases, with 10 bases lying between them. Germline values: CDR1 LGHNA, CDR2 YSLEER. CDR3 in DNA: TGCGCCAGCAGCCAAGGTGGACCCCGTGAAGCTTTCTTT. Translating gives CASSQGGPREAFF.

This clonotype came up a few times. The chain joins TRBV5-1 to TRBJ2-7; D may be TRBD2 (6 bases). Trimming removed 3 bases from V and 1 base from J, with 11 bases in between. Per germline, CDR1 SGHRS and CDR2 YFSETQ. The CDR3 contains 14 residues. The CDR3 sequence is CASSSGLGSYEQYF. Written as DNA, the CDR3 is TGCGCCAGCAGCTCGGGACTTGGGTCCTACGAGCAGTACTTC.

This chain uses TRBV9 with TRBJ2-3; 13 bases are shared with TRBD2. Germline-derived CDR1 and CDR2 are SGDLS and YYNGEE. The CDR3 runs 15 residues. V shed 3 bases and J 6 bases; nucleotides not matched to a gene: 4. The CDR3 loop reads CASSAGLAGRDTQYF. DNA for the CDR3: TGTGCCAGCAGCGCGGGACTAGCGGGGCGGGATACGCAGTATTTT.

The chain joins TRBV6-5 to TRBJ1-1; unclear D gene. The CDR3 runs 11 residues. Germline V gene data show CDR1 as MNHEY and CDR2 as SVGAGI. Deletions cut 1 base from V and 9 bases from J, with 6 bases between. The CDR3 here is CASSYYGKAFF. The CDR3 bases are TGTGCCAGCAGTTACTACGGAAAAGCTTTCTTT.

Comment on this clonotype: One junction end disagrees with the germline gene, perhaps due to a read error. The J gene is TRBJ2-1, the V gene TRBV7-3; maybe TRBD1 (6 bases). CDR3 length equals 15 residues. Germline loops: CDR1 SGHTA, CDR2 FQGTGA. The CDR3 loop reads CASSLERGSFNEQFF. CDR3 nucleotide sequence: TGTGCCAGCAGCTTAGAGAGGGGGTCCTTCAATGAGCAGTTCTTC.

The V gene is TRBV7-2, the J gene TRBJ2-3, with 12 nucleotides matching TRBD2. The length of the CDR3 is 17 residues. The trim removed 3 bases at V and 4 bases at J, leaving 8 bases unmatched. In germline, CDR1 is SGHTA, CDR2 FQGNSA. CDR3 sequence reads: CASSFGLAGGHADTQYF. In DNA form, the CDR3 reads TGTGCCAGCAGCTTCGGGCTAGCGGGGGGGCATGCAGATACGCAGTATTTT. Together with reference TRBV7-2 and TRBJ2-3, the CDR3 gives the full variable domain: GAGVSQSPSNKVTEKGKDVELRCDPISGHTALYWYRQSLGQGLEFLIYFQGNSAPDKSGLPSDRFSAERTGGSVSTLTIQRTQQEDSAVYLCASSFGLAGGHADTQYFGPGTRLTVL.